This T cell receptor (beta chain) was observed in a study of cytomegalovirus exposure and HLA in healthy donors. Primers included in the PCR were 60 Vbeta and 13 Jbeta primers. The assay was immunoSEQ multiplex PCR, and TCRdb's table has in-frame clones only and misses some. Altogether tens of thousands of clones are present, about three quarters being singletons, with the ten largest covering 2% to 3%. About this clone: Its target is not known.

CDR3 length: 15 amino acids. V was pared by 0 bases and J by 5 bases, with 11 bases between. Germline V gene lookup returns CDR1 SGHVS and CDR2 FQNEAQ. Findings and caveats of the study: Donor immune exposure was known only as CMV serostatus. Published work reported that the classifier diagnosed cytomegalovirus status with high specificity and sensitivity.

The sequence was obtained from a male donor in good health and CMV-seropositive. This rearrangement joins TRBV7-8 to TRBJ1-5; TRBD1 might be the D (5 bases). The sequenced sample was PBMCs. The CDR3 DNA reads as TGTGCCAGCAGCTTAGCGTTTTGGGGGGATCAGCCCCAGCATTTT. Amino acid sequence: CASSLAFWGDQPQHF.